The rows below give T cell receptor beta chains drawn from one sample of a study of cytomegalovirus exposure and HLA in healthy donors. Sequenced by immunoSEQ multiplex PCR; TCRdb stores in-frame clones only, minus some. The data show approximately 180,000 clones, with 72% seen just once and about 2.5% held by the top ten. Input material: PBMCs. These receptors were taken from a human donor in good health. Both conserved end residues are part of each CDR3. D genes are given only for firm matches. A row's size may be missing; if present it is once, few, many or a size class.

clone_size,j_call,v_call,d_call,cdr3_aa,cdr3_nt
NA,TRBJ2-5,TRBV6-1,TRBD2,CASSASGGRQETQYF,TGTGCCAGCAGCGCTAGCGGGGGGCGCCAAGAGACCCAGTACTTC
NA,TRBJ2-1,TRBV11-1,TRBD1,CASSGNRGTYNEQFF,TGTGCCAGCAGCGGTAACAGGGGGACCTACAATGAGCAGTTCTTC
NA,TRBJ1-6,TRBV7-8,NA,CASSPVVGPRNSPLHF,TGTGCCAGCAGCCCTGTGGTGGGGCCTAGAAATTCACCCCTCCACTTT
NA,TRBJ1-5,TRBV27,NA,CASSSSPGGAGQPQHF,TGTGCCAGCAGTTCCAGCCCGGGGGGCGCCGGGCAGCCCCAGCATTTT
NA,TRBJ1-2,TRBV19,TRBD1,CASNLGQGRYLYGYTF,TGTGCCAGTAACCTAGGACAGGGCCGATATCTCTATGGCTACACCTTC
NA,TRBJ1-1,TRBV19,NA,CASSHMPTVGTEAFF,TGTGCCAGTAGCCATATGCCGACAGTCGGCACTGAAGCTTTCTTT
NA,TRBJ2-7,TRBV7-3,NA,CASSLTRRYEQYF,TGTGCCAGCAGCTTAACGAGGAGGTACGAGCAGTACTTC
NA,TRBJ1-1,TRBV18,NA,CASSPSGVWTEAFF,TGTGCCAGCTCACCTTCAGGGGTTTGGACTGAAGCTTTCTTT
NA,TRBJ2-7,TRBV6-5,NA,CASSPPGSSYEQYF,TGTGCCAGCAGTCCTCCGGGGTCGTCCTACGAGCAGTACTTC
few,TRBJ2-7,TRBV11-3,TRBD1,CASSKGQGYEQYF,TGTGCCAGCAGCAAAGGACAGGGCTACGAGCAGTACTTC
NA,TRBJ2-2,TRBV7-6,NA,CASSLLSAGELFF,TGTGCCAGCAGCTTACTGAGCGCCGGGGAGCTGTTTTTT
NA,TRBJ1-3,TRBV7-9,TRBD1,CSSSFQPTGLSTGNTIYF,TGTTCCAGCAGCTTCCAACCGACAGGGTTGAGTACTGGAAACACCATATATTTT
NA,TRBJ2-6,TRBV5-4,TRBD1,CASKTGANSGANVLTF,TGTGCCAGCAAAACAGGGGCGAACTCTGGGGCCAACGTCCTGACTTTC
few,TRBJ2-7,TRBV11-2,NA,CASSLDHITVHEQYF,TGTGCCAGCAGCTTAGATCATATCACAGTCCACGAGCAGTACTTC
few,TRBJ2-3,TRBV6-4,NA,CASSDSGLATDTQYF,TGTGCCAGCAGTGACTCGGGGCTCGCGACAGATACGCAGTATTTT
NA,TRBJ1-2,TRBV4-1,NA,CASSQGREGSDYGYTF,TGCGCCAGCAGCCAAGGCCGCGAGGGCAGCGACTATGGCTACACCTTC
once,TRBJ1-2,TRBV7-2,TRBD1,CASSLSRQGNGYTF,TGTGCCAGCAGCTTATCCCGACAGGGAAATGGCTACACCTTC
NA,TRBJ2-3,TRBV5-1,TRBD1,CASSLGGQRTDTQYF,TGCGCCAGCAGCTTGGGGGGACAGCGCACAGATACGCAGTATTTT